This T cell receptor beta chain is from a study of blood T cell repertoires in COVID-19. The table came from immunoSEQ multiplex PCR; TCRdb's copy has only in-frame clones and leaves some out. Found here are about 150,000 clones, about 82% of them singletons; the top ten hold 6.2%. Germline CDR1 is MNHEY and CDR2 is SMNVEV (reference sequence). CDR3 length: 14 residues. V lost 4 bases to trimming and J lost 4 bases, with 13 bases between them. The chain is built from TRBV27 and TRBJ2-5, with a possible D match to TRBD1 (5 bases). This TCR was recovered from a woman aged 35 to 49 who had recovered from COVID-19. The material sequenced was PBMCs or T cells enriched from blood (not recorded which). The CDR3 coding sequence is TGTGCCAGCAGTTCTCGGTGGGGCGGAGAGACCCAGTACTTC. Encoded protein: CASSSRWGGETQYF.